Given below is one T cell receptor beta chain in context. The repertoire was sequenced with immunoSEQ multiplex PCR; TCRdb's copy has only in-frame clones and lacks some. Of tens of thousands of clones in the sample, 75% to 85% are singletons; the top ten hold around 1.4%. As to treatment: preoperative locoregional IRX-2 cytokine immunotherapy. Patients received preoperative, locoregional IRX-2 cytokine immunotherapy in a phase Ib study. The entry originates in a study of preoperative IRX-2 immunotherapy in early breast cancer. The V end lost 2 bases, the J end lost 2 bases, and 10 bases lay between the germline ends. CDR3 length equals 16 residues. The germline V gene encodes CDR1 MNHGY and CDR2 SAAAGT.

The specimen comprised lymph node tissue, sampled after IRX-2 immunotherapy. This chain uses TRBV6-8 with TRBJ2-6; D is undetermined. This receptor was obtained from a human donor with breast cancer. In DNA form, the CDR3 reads TGTGCCAGCAGTTACCCTCGGAGAGCTGGGGCCAACGTCCTGACTTTC. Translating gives CASSYPRRAGANVLTF.